These 12 T cell receptor beta chains were sequenced from one sample in a study of blood T cell repertoires in COVID-19. This table comes from immunoSEQ multiplex PCR, and its TCRdb copy is limited to in-frame clones, with some not included. The data hold 250,000 or so clones, with approximately 81% observed a single time. The sample consisted of peripheral blood. These receptors were collected from a man in his sixties with acute or convalescent COVID-19.

This clone was counted once. The junction departs from germline at one end; a sequencing error may be responsible. This chain joins TRBV3-1 (or the pseudogene TRBV3-2) and TRBJ2-1; the match to TRBD2 covers 7 bases. This CDR3 comprises 14 residues. The V gene's germline CDR1 is LGHDT and CDR2 YNNKEL (reference sequence). CDR3 coding DNA: TGTGCCGGCAGCCTCGGGACTATTCTCAATGAGCAGTTCTTC. This encodes CAGSLGTILNEQFF.

The V call is TRBV4-1, the J call TRBJ1-5; D ambiguous. This CDR3 comprises 16 residues. Trimming stripped 0 bases from V and 4 bases from J, with 13 bases between. Per germline, CDR1 MGHRA and CDR2 YSYEKL. CDR3 protein: CASSQEIGRINQPQHF. The CDR3, as DNA: TGCGCCAGCAGCCAAGAGATAGGGAGGATAAATCAGCCCCAGCATTTT.

CDR3 DNA sequence: TGTGCCAGCAGCCAAGGAGGCGACCAGTACTTC. This sequence encodes CASSQGGDQYF. The V gene is TRBV3-1 (or the pseudogene TRBV3-2), the J gene TRBJ2-5, with D unresolved. V was cut by 1 base and J by 10 bases, with 7 bases left in between. Germline loops: CDR1 LGHDT, CDR2 YNNKEL (reference sequence). CDR3 size: 11 residues.

This chain uses TRBV24-1 with TRBJ2-2; a possible D gene is TRBD1 (8 bases). CDR1 KGHDR and CDR2 SFDVKD come from the germline V gene. The V end was cut by 4 bases, the J end by 1 base, with 18 bases between. The CDR3 contains 18 residues. CDR3 sequence: CATSDPTGGAGNTGELFF. The CDR3 DNA sequence: TGTGCCACCAGTGACCCAACAGGGGGGGCGGGGAACACCGGGGAGCTGTTTTTT.

The sample holds a few counts of this clone. The chain carries TRBV10-3 and TRBJ1-6, with 7 nucleotides matching TRBD1. Trimming cost V 6 bases and J 7 bases; bases outside gene matches: 9. The CDR3 consists of 15 residues. Germline V gives CDR1 ENHRY, CDR2 SYGVKD. In DNA, the CDR3 is TGTGCCATCAGGGCGACAGGGATGCTGAATTCACCCCTCCACTTT. This sequence encodes CAIRATGMLNSPLHF.

The CDR3 nucleotides read TGTGCCAGCAGGCTCGGACTTTTGACCATATATTTT. Translation: CASRLGLLTIYF. The V and J genes are TRBV12-3 or TRBV12-4 and TRBJ1-3; no definite D call. The CDR3 runs 12 residues. The V and J ends lost 6 bases and 10 bases respectively, with 13 bases between them.

The chain employs TRBV6-4 and TRBJ2-7; 9 bases line up with TRBD1. The germline CDR1 and CDR2 sequences are MRHNA and SNTAGT. The CDR3 extends over 20 amino acids. Unmatched junction bases numbered 18, after V lost 3 bases and J lost 0 bases. CDR3 sequence (DNA): TGTGCCAGCAGTGAATATCGGACAGGGGCGGAGGGGGAAGGCTCCTACGAGCAGTACTTC. This sequence encodes CASSEYRTGAEGEGSYEQYF.

The V call is TRBV3-1 (or the pseudogene TRBV3-2), the J call TRBJ1-2; D gene uncertain. The CDR3 is 13 residues long. The V end lost 0 bases, the J end lost 4 bases, and 6 bases lay between the germline ends. Germline V gene sequence: CDR1 LGHDT, CDR2 YNNKEL (reference sequence). Here the CDR3 reads CASSQEPGYGYTF. The DNA of the CDR3 is TGTGCCAGCAGCCAAGAACCCGGCTATGGCTACACCTTC.

This chain joins TRBV3-1 (or the pseudogene TRBV3-2) and TRBJ2-7, with TRBD1 matching 10 bases. The J segment lost 4 bases and the V segment lost 8 bases, leaving 5 bases of the junction unmatched. This CDR3 region has 13 residues. CDR1 is LGHDT, CDR2 YNNKEL, per germline (reference sequence). CDR3 amino acids: CASQRGQGYEQYF. In nucleotides, the CDR3 is TGTGCCAGCCAGCGGGGACAGGGGTACGAGCAGTACTTC.

In nucleotides, the CDR3 is TGTGCCAGCTCCCCGACTAGGGAAGTCCGGGAGCAGTACTTC. This sequence encodes CASSPTREVREQYF. This chain uses TRBV18 with TRBJ2-7; a weak D match, TRBD2 (6 bases). Germline V gene data show CDR1 as KGHSH and CDR2 as LQKENI. V was cut by 6 bases and J by 7 bases, with 19 bases left in between. The CDR3 loop spans 14 amino acids. The full variable domain, completed using reference TRBV18 and TRBJ2-7, is NAGVMQNPRHLVRRRGQEARLRCSPMKGHSHVYWYRQLPEEGLKFMVYLQKENIIDESGMPKERFSAEFPKEGPSILRIQQVVRGDSAAYFCASSPTREVREQYFGPGTRLTVT.

This rearrangement joins TRBV27 to TRBJ1-1, with D possibly being TRBD1 (5 bases). With 6 bases removed from V and 7 bases from J, the gap between germline ends came to 15 bases. The CDR3 spans 13 residues. The germline V gene encodes CDR1 MNHEY and CDR2 SMNVEV (reference sequence). CDR3 DNA: TGTGCCAGCAGACGCAGGGATTTGGATGAAGCTTTCTTT. Amino acids: CASRRRDLDEAFF.

This sequence joins TRBV7-2 and TRBJ2-5, with 12 bases lining up with TRBD2. Trimming removed 5 bases from V and 5 bases from J; junction bases left unmatched: 3. Germline V gives CDR1 SGHTA, CDR2 FQGNSA. The CDR3 consists of 14 residues. The CDR3 spells CASSTSGGRETQYF. For the CDR3, the DNA is TGTGCCAGCAGCACTAGCGGGGGGAGGGAGACCCAGTACTTC.